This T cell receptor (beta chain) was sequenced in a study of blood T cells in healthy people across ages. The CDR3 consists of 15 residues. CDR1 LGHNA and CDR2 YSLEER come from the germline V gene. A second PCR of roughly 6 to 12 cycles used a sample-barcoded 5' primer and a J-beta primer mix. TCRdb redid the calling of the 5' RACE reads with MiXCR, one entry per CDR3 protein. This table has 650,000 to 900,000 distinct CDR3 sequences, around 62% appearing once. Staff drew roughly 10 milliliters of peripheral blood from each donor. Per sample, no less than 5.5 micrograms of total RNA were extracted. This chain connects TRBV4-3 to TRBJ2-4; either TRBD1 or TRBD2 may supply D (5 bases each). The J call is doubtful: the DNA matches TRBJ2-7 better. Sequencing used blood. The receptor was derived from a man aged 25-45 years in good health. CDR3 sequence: CASSQEWGSLYEQYF. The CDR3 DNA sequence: TGCGCCAGCAGCCAAGAATGGGGGTCCCTCTACGAGCAGTACTTC.